The clone carrying this T cell receptor (beta chain) has more than one count but fewer than ten. What it binds is unknown. The sample comes from a study of blood T cells in healthy people across ages. The study, taken as a whole, reports: Older age went with lower TCR beta diversity per million T cells, in a roughly linear way. More naive CD4+ cells and higher diversity marked long-lived donors relative to aged donors.

Germline V gives CDR1 MDHEN, CDR2 SYDVKM. V dropped 4 bases and J dropped 2 bases, with 15 bases sitting between them. The CDR3 runs 15 residues. A second PCR of about 6 to 11 cycles used a sample-barcoded 5' primer and a J-beta primer mix. TCRdb called the 5' RACE reads again in MiXCR, with one record for every CDR3 protein. The data hold 1.5 million to 2 million distinct CDR3 sequences, with roughly 32% observed a single time. The TCR comes from a woman aged 30 to 39 in good health. Material: blood. The chain joins TRBV28 to TRBJ2-7; tentatively, D is TRBD1 (5 bases). The CDR3 nucleotides are TGTGCCAGCAGTTCCTCGGGTGGCAGGGCCTACGAGCAGTACTTC. Its translation is CASSSSGGRAYEQYF.